The 13 T cell receptor beta chains below were found in one sample sequenced in a study of response to subunit inactivated influenza vaccine. TCRdb independently ran MiXCR on the RT-PCR reads; one entry per CDR3 protein. This repertoire shows approximately 700,000 distinct CDR3 sequences, more than 15% found once; its top ten account for under 14%. Source: PBMCs from blood, taken about 11 days after vaccination. These receptors came from a middle-aged man who received an inactivated influenza vaccine.

This clonotype occurred a few times. The chain recombines TRBV20-1 with TRBJ2-1, with a possible D match to TRBD2 (7 bases). This CDR3 comprises 16 residues. V lost 0 bases and J lost 4, with 16 bases in between. The V gene's germline CDR1 is DFQATT and CDR2 SNEGSKA (reference sequence). The CDR3 DNA follows: TGCAGTGCTAGAGAACCTCTGCGGGGGCCTTACAATGAGCAGTTCTTC. It translates to CSAREPLRGPYNEQFF.

The chain has TRBV24-1 and TRBJ2-1, with a weak D call TRBD2 (6 bases). Trimming took off 2 bases at V and 3 bases at J, with 7 bases between the two ends. The CDR3 consists of 14 residues. CDR1 and CDR2 from the germline V gene are KGHDR and SFDVKD. This chain's CDR3 is CATSDSGVYNEQFF. The CDR3 bases are TGTGCCACCAGTGATTCGGGAGTCTACAATGAGCAGTTCTTC.

There are a few counts of this clonotype. The chain has TRBV12-3 or TRBV12-4 and TRBJ1-5; TRBD1 matches at 7 bases. V was clipped by 4 bases and J by 7 bases; unmatched bases: 7. The CDR3 contains 14 residues. CDR3: CASSSGDSWQPQHF. DNA of the CDR3: TGTGCCAGCAGTTCCGGGGACAGCTGGCAGCCCCAGCATTTT.

The chain carries TRBV18 and TRBJ1-2; 9 nucleotides agree with TRBD1. The J segment lost 2 bases and the V segment lost 6 bases, leaving 7 bases of the junction unmatched. CDR1 and CDR2 (germline): KGHSH, LQKENI. The CDR3 totals 15 residues. This CDR3 is CASSWGQGENYGYTF. The CDR3 region has the DNA TGTGCCAGCTCCTGGGGACAGGGAGAGAACTATGGCTACACCTTC.

This clonotype has at least ten counts. One end of the junction does not line up with germline, which may come from a read error. The chain carries TRBV27 and TRBJ2-2; the D is unclear. CDR1 is MNHEY and CDR2 is SMNVEV in the germline V gene (reference sequence). The CDR3 length is 16 residues. The CDR3 spells CASSLFGQAKTGELFF. In DNA, the CDR3 is TGTGCCAGCAGTTTATTCGGGCAGGCGAAAACCGGGGAGCTGTTTTTT.

This clonotype was seen a handful of times. This chain uses TRBV10-3 with TRBJ2-5; TRBD2 matches 14 bases. V shed 6 bases, J shed 5 bases, and the junction held 8 bases outside the gene matches. Germline V gives CDR1 ENHRY, CDR2 SYGVKD. CDR3 size: 16 residues. The CDR3 is CAISRLAGGYSETQYF. The CDR3 nucleotides are TGTGCCATCAGCAGACTAGCGGGAGGGTACTCGGAGACCCAGTACTTC.

This clonotype was seen only a few times. This sequence joins TRBV12-3 or TRBV12-4 and TRBJ2-7, with D possibly being TRBD1 (6 bases). Trimming pared 6 bases from V and 6 bases from J, leaving 15 bases between. The CDR3 loop spans 13 amino acids. CDR3 sequence: CASSQGHLSEQYF. The DNA for the CDR3 is TGTGCCAGCAGCCAGGGACATTTATCCGAGCAGTACTTC.

This chain connects TRBV20-1 to TRBJ1-5; TRBD1 is a possible D gene (6 bases). This CDR3 comprises 14 residues. Between the trimmed V and J ends, which lost 5 bases and 2 bases, there was a span of 13 bases. Germline V gives CDR1 DFQATT, CDR2 SNEGSKA (reference sequence). CDR3 nucleotides: TGCAGTGCTGTACAGGGTGGCGGCAATCAGCCCCAGCATTTT. Translation: CSAVQGGGNQPQHF.

This clonotype showed up just a few times. The rearrangement joins TRBV6-1 to TRBJ2-6; TRBD1 matches at 9 bases. The V segment lost 6 bases and the J segment 0 bases; nucleotides outside the gene matches: 9. The CDR3 is 18 amino acids. The germline V gene has CDR1 MNHNS and CDR2 SASEGT. The CDR3 reads CASSPDRGIHSGANVLTF. In nucleotides, the CDR3 is TGTGCCAGCAGCCCTGACAGGGGGATTCACTCTGGGGCCAACGTCCTGACTTTC.

The chain couples TRBV6-1 to TRBJ1-2; tentative D call: TRBD1 (5 bases). CDR3 length: 14 amino acids. The V end was cut by 6 bases, the J end by 2 bases, with 13 bases between. Germline assignment: CDR1 MNHNS and CDR2 SASEGT. CDR3 region: CASRPARGNYGYTF. In nucleotides, the CDR3 is TGTGCCAGCAGACCGGCACGGGGGAACTATGGCTACACCTTC.

The rearrangement links TRBV10-3 to TRBJ2-3; 7 bases are a match to TRBD2. The CDR3 is 13 amino acids. CDR1 is ENHRY and CDR2 is SYGVKD in the germline V gene. The V gene end was trimmed by 5 bases and the J gene end by 5 bases; junction bases not matched to a gene: 4. For the CDR3, the DNA is TGTGCCATCAGTAGAGCGGGAATAGATACGCAGTATTTT. It specifies CAISRAGIDTQYF.

V usage is TRBV7-2 and J usage is TRBJ2-1; 9 bases map to TRBD1. V lost 5 bases to trimming and J lost 6 bases; unmatched junction nucleotides: 8. Germline loops: CDR1 SGHTA, CDR2 FQGNSA. The CDR3 runs 15 residues. CDR3 sequence: CASSKQGARSNEQFF. The CDR3 nucleotides read TGTGCCAGCAGCAAACAGGGGGCGCGGTCCAATGAGCAGTTCTTC.

In its sample, this clonotype was seen many times. The chain couples TRBV4-2 to TRBJ2-5, with D hard to call. The CDR3 has 14 amino acids. With 8 bases removed from V and 0 bases from J, the gap between germline ends came to 13 bases. Germline CDR1 reads LGHNA; CDR2 reads YNFKEQ. CDR3 DNA sequence: TGTGCCAGCCAAACATCCCCGTACCAAGAGACCCAGTACTTC. Protein sequence: CASQTSPYQETQYF.